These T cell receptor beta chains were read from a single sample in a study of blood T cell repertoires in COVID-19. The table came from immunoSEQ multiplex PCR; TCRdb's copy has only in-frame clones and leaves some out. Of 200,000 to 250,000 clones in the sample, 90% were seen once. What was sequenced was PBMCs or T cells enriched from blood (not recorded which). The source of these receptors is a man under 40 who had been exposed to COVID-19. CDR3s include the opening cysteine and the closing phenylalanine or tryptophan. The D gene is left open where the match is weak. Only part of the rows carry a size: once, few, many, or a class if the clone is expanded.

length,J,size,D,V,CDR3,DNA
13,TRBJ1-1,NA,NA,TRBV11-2,CASSLGQRAKAFF,TGTGCCAGCAGCTTAGGGCAGAGGGCTAAAGCTTTCTTT
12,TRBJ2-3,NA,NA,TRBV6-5,CASSSQTDTQYF,TGTGCCAGCAGCTCGCAGACAGATACGCAGTATTTT
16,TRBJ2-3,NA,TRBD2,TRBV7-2,CASSSTSGGGGDTQYF,TGTGCCAGCAGCTCGACTAGCGGTGGAGGCGGAGATACGCAGTATTTT
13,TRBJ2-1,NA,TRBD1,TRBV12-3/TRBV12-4,CASSPQGVAEQFF,TGTGCCAGCAGCCCCCAGGGGGTGGCTGAGCAGTTCTTC
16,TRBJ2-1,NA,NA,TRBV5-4,CASSLSHRRADGEQFF,TGTGCCAGCAGCTTGTCCCACAGGAGAGCAGACGGAGAGCAGTTCTTC
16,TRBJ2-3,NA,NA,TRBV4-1,CASSQVPTASTDTQYF,TGCGCCAGCAGCCAAGTCCCGACAGCTAGCACAGATACGCAGTATTTT
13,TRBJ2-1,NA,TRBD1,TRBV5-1,CASGTDTLDEQFF,TGCGCCAGCGGGACAGATACTTTGGATGAGCAGTTCTTC
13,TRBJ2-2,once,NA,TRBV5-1,CASSLTGTGELFF,TGCGCCAGCAGCTTGACAGGGACCGGGGAGCTGTTTTTT
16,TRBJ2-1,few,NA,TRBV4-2,CASSLNPGGEFNEQFF,TGTGCCAGCAGCCTTAACCCGGGGGGCGAGTTCAATGAGCAGTTCTTC
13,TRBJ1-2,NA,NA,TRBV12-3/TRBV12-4,CASSLDGNYGYTF,TGTGCCAGCAGTTTAGACGGGAACTATGGCTACACCTTC
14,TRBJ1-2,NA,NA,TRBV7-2,CASSLDEANYGYTF,TGTGCCAGCAGCTTAGACGAGGCCAACTATGGCTACACCTTC
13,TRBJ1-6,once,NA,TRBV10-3,CAISGDGDSPLHF,TGTGCCATCAGTGGAGACGGAGATTCACCCCTCCACTTT
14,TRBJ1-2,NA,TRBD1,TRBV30,CAWDRDRFLGGYTF,TGTGCCTGGGACCGGGACAGATTCTTAGGTGGCTACACCTTC
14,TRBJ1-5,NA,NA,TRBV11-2,CASSLVGADQPQHF,TGTGCCAGCAGCTTAGTTGGCGCGGATCAGCCCCAGCATTTT
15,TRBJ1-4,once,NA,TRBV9,CASSPRGGEGEKLFF,TGTGCCAGCAGCCCAAGAGGAGGGGAAGGTGAAAAACTGTTTTTT
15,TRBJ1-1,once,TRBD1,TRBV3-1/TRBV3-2,CASSQPDREWNEAFF,TGTGCCAGCAGCCAACCAGACAGGGAATGGAATGAAGCTTTCTTT
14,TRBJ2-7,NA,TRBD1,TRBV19,CASSIVGTAYEQYF,TGTGCCAGTAGTATAGTAGGGACAGCCTACGAGCAGTACTTC
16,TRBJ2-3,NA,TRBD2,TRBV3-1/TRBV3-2,CASSQFAAGSTDTQYF,TGTGCCAGCAGCCAATTTGCAGCGGGGAGCACAGATACGCAGTATTTT
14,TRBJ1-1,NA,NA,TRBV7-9,CASSLVGEAGTAFF,TGTGCCAGCAGCTTAGTAGGTGAGGCCGGAACGGCTTTCTTT
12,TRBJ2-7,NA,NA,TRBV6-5,CASSKTEYEQYF,TGTGCCAGCAGTAAAACAGAGTACGAGCAGTACTTC
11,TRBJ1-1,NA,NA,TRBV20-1,CSARKGRAAFF,TGCAGTGCTAGAAAGGGCAGGGCGGCTTTCTTT
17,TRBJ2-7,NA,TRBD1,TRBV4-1,CASSQLVRDRGRYEQYF,TGCGCCAGCAGCCAATTAGTCCGGGACAGGGGTAGGTACGAGCAGTACTTC
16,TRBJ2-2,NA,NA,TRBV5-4,CASSLLRGSNTGELFF,TGTGCCAGCAGCTTACTCCGAGGATCCAACACCGGGGAGCTGTTTTTT
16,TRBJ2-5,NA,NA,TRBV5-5,CASSWLWESGEETQYF,TGTGCCAGCAGCTGGCTGTGGGAGTCGGGCGAAGAGACCCAGTACTTC
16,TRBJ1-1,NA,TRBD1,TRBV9,CASSVSAGTGITEAFF,TGTGCCAGCAGTGTAAGCGCCGGGACAGGAATTACTGAAGCTTTCTTT
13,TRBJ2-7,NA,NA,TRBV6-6,CARTPTGGYEQYF,TGTGCCAGGACACCGACAGGAGGCTACGAGCAGTACTTC
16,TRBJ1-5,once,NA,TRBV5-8,CASSSLTGPRSRAQHF,TGTGCCAGCAGCAGTTTGACAGGCCCCAGGTCCCGGGCCCAGCATTTT
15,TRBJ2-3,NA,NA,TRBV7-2,CASQPRLPSLDTQYF,TGTGCCAGCCAACCGCGACTCCCCTCCTTGGATACGCAGTATTTT
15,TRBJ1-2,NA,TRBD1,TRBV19,CASSIGGQGDYGYTF,TGTGCCAGTAGTATTGGGGGTCAGGGGGACTATGGCTACACCTTC
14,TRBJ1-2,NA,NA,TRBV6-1,CASSELGAGYGYTF,TGTGCCAGCAGTGAGCTGGGGGCAGGTTATGGCTACACCTTC
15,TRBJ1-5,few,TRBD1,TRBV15,CATSRPDRENQPQHF,TGTGCCACCAGCAGACCCGACAGGGAAAATCAGCCCCAGCATTTT
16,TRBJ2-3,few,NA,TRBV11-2,CASSLGGGGHTDTQYF,TGTGCCAGCAGCTTAGGAGGGGGGGGGCACACAGATACGCAGTATTTT
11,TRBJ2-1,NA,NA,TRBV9,CASSPYNEQFF,TGTGCCAGCAGCCCTTACAATGAGCAGTTCTTC